These 9 T cell receptor beta chains came from one sample sequenced in a study of blood T cell repertoires in COVID-19. This table comes from immunoSEQ multiplex PCR, and its TCRdb copy is limited to in-frame clones, with some not included. The profile shows around 70,000 clones, 87% of them singletons. The sequencing sample was made of peripheral blood. These receptors originate from a woman older than 75 with active or convalescent COVID-19.

V usage is TRBV7-2 and J usage is TRBJ2-2; 12 bases line up with TRBD2. The CDR3 totals 16 residues. J lost 1 base, V lost 8 bases, and 5 bases had no gene match. The germline CDR1 and CDR2 sequences are SGHTA and FQGNSA. The CDR3 is CASRWTSGVNTGELFF. The CDR3 coding sequence is TGTGCCAGCCGGTGGACTAGCGGGGTGAACACCGGGGAGCTGTTTTTT.

V usage is TRBV10-3 and J usage is TRBJ1-1; the match to TRBD1 covers 7 bases. V shed 2 bases, J shed 4 bases, and the junction held 10 bases outside the gene matches. The CDR3 runs to 16 residues. CDR1 is ENHRY and CDR2 is SYGVKD in the germline V gene. CDR3 DNA sequence: TGTGCCATCAGTGAGCCCAAAAGGGGGCTGGGCACTGAAGCTTTCTTT. Encoded protein: CAISEPKRGLGTEAFF.

This chain connects TRBV11-2 to TRBJ1-1, with D possibly being TRBD1 (5 bases). This CDR3 has 16 residues. The V and J ends lost 4 bases and 2 bases respectively, with 17 bases between them. Germline CDR1 is SGHAT and CDR2 is FQNNGV. CDR3 coding DNA: TGTGCCAGCAGCTCGCCCCCAGGGTGGGGTAACACTGAAGCTTTCTTT. It specifies CASSSPPGWGNTEAFF. The whole variable domain, filled in from reference TRBV11-2 and TRBJ1-1, reads EAGVAQSPRYKIIEKRQSVAFWCNPISGHATLYWYQQILGQGPKLLIQFQNNGVVDDSQLPKDRFSAERLKGVDSTLKIQPAKLEDSAVYLCASSSPPGWGNTEAFFGQGTRLTVV.

The chain recombines TRBV4-1 with TRBJ2-3, with D possibly TRBD1 on 5 matching bases. The V and J ends lost 4 bases and 0 bases respectively, with 11 bases between them. Germline lookup yields CDR1 MGHRA and CDR2 YSYEKL. The CDR3 spans 15 residues. CDR3 amino acids: CASSRKTASTDTQYF. The CDR3 DNA follows: TGCGCCAGCAGCCGAAAGACAGCTAGCACAGATACGCAGTATTTT.

This clone was seen a single time. The V gene is TRBV11-2, the J gene TRBJ1-2, with D maybe TRBD1 (5 bases). The CDR3 loop spans 15 amino acids. Trimming removed 0 bases from V and 7 bases from J, with 15 bases in between. The germline V gene encodes CDR1 SGHAT and CDR2 FQNNGV. CDR3 in amino acids: CASSLDLWGESGYTF. The CDR3 coding sequence is TGTGCCAGCAGCTTAGATCTGTGGGGGGAGTCTGGCTACACCTTC. The entire variable domain, with the rest obtained from reference TRBV11-2 and TRBJ1-2, is as follows: EAGVAQSPRYKIIEKRQSVAFWCNPISGHATLYWYQQILGQGPKLLIQFQNNGVVDDSQLPKDRFSAERLKGVDSTLKIQPAKLEDSAVYLCASSLDLWGESGYTFGSGTRLTVV.

J is TRBJ2-7 and V is TRBV4-2, with TRBD1 as a possible D gene (7 bases). Germline V lookup: CDR1 LGHNA, CDR2 YNFKEQ. The length of the CDR3 is 18 residues. The germline V and J ends were trimmed by 4 bases and 2 bases, with 24 bases remaining between them. The CDR3, as DNA: TGTGCCAGCAGCCTCCTACCTTCCGGCGGGGACAGTACCTACGAGCAGTACTTC. Residues: CASSLLPSGGDSTYEQYF.

This chain connects TRBV19 to TRBJ2-3, with TRBD2 matching over 11 bases. The length of the CDR3 is 17 residues. Germline V gene data show CDR1 as LNHDA and CDR2 as SQIVND (reference sequence). Trimming at V came to 4 bases and at J to 0 bases, leaving 6 bases not matched to a gene. The CDR3 protein is CASSKALAGGSTDTQYF. DNA of the CDR3: TGTGCCAGTAGTAAAGCCCTAGCGGGGGGAAGCACAGATACGCAGTATTTT.

This chain uses TRBV7-2 with TRBJ1-5, with a tentative D call TRBD1 (6 bases). The germline V gene encodes CDR1 SGHTA and CDR2 FQGNSA. This CDR3 region has 13 residues. V lost 5 bases to trimming and J lost 6 bases, with 11 bases between them. The CDR3 DNA sequence: TGTGCCAGCAGCCGGGACAACGTTCAGCCCCAGCATTTT. Amino acid sequence: CASSRDNVQPQHF.

The CDR3 region is CASSLEGIEGYGYTF. The DNA of the CDR3 is TGTGCCAGCAGCTTGGAAGGTATAGAGGGCTATGGCTACACCTTC. V usage is TRBV5-4 and J usage is TRBJ1-2; D not resolved. The CDR3 extends over 15 amino acids. Germline assignment: CDR1 SGHNT and CDR2 YYREEE (reference sequence). Trimming took 0 bases from V and 4 from J, leaving 13 bases between them.